This is a list of T cell receptor beta chains from one sample in a study of blood T cell repertoires in COVID-19. The repertoire was sequenced with immunoSEQ multiplex PCR; TCRdb's copy has only in-frame clones and lacks some. The sample carries over 200,000 clones, 91% recorded once. Sequenced: peripheral blood. These receptors came from a person aged 18-29 years with COVID-19, enrolled during active disease. CDR3s include the opening cysteine and the closing phenylalanine or tryptophan. D genes are given only for firm matches.

length,D,J,V,CDR3,DNA
14,.,TRBJ1-1,TRBV29-1,CSVWTLGHPGTAFF,TGCAGCGTCTGGACCTTGGGACACCCGGGGACAGCTTTCTTT
16,.,TRBJ1-5,TRBV27,CASSPVVRYSNQPQHF,TGTGCCAGCAGTCCCGTTGTGCGTTATAGCAATCAGCCCCAGCATTTT
16,TRBD2,TRBJ2-5,TRBV4-1,CASSQEWAGGQETQYF,TGCGCCAGCAGCCAAGAATGGGCGGGAGGGCAAGAGACCCAGTACTTC
14,TRBD1,TRBJ1-4,TRBV7-9,CASSAGTGDEKLFF,TGTGCCAGCAGCGCCGGGACAGGGGATGAAAAACTGTTTTTT
15,TRBD1,TRBJ1-6,TRBV7-8,CASSLAGTVSSPLHF,TGTGCCAGCAGCTTAGCCGGGACAGTTAGTTCACCCCTCCACTTT
15,TRBD1,TRBJ2-5,TRBV28,CASSLPGGGGETQYF,TGTGCCAGCAGTTTACCAGGGGGCGGTGGGGAGACCCAGTACTTC
15,.,TRBJ1-5,TRBV6-2/TRBV6-3,CASSYNRISNQPQHF,TGTGCCAGCAGTTACAACAGGATAAGCAATCAGCCCCAGCATTTT
15,TRBD2,TRBJ2-3,TRBV5-6,CASSLAAGATDTQYF,TGTGCCAGCAGCTTGGCAGCGGGAGCTACAGATACGCAGTATTTT
16,.,TRBJ2-1,TRBV19,CASSIVGSAGYNEQFF,TGTGCCAGTAGTATAGTAGGGAGCGCGGGGTACAATGAGCAGTTCTTC
16,TRBD2,TRBJ2-2,TRBV9,CASSVGLAGLTGELFF,TGTGCCAGCAGCGTAGGGCTAGCGGGACTCACCGGGGAGCTGTTTTTT